This paragraph reports one T cell receptor beta chain. This clonotype came up many times. The target of this receptor is not known. The input lacks base qualities; no much larger clone sits a single base away. There are 9 amino acids in the CDR3, from cysteine to phenylalanine inclusive. Just CDR3 DNA is preserved here, 27 bases in frame from base 1. The germline V gene sets CDR1 to SQVTM and CDR2 to ANQGSEA. V is cut by 3 bases and J by 13 bases, and the space between the germline ends is 7 bases. This entry comes from a study of T-cell reconstitution after alpha-beta-depleted transplantation in children (dated by TCRdb to the mid-2010s). Study-wide context: T-cell immune reconstitution after TCRalphabeta/CD19-depleted allogeneic hematopoietic cell transplantation in children was quantitatively tracked in the study by means of TCR repertoire profiling.

The treatment or condition label corresponds to: allogeneic hematopoietic cell transplantation with graft depleted of TCRalphabeta T cells and CD19 B cells. The transplant recipients were children given TCRalphabeta/CD19-depleted allogeneic hematopoietic cell grafts. Libraries were constructed by PCR. The sequencer listed for this sample is Illumina HiSeq 2500. TCR libraries were prepared with molecular barcoding, using unique molecular identifiers to normalize TCRbeta repertoire quantification. TCRdb's own reprocessing of the public reads used fastp at Q25 and MiXCR and kept productive beta chains. Each record represents a unique CDR3 protein, reported with the most common genes and DNA among its rows. The sample yields under 100,000 distinct CDR3 sequences; roughly a sixth were counted once. The ten largest clones capture about 18% of the sample. Findings and caveats that apply to the study as a whole: The frequencies of hyperexpanded clones fell over the following months, and after one year, T-cell counts and TCRbeta diversity were mostly attributed to newly produced T cells. Apparently early alphabetaT-cell count recovery about two months after transplant reportedly relied on only several hundred rapidly expanded clones derived from non-depleted graft cells. The high TCRbeta diversity at day 60 in some patients was ascribed to recipient T cells and intrathymic progenitors that had survived conditioning.

This sequence was found in a male patient aged 2-10 years who had a stem cell transplant for acute lymphoblastic leukemia, so the T cells may come from the graft donor. The rearrangement combines TRBV29-1 with TRBJ2-1; there is no confident call for the D gene. Sequencing used PBMCs, mostly from graft donor cells, obtained 180 days after TCRalphabeta/CD19-depleted stem cell transplant. At the DNA level, the sequence is TGCAGCGTTGACGCCGGCCAGTTCTTC. This translates into CSVDAGQFF.